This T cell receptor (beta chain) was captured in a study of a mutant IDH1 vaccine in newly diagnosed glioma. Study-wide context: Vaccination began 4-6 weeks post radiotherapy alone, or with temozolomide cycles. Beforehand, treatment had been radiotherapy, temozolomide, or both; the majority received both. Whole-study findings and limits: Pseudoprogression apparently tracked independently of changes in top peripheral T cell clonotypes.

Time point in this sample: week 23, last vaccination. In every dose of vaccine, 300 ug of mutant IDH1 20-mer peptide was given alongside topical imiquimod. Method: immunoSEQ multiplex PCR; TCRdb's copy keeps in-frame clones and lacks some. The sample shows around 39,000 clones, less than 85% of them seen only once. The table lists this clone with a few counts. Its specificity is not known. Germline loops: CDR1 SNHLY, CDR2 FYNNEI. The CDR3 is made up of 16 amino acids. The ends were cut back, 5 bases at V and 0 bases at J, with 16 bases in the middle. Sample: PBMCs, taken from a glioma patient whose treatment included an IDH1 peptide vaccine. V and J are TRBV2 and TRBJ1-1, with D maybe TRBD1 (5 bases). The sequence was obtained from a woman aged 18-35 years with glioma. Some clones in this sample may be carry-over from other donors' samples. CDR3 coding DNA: TGTGCCAGCAGTCCTCGTGTGGGGCGGATGAACACTGAAGCTTTCTTT. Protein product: CASSPRVGRMNTEAFF.